This entry lists 22 T cell receptor beta chains sequenced from one sample in a study of blood T cell repertoires in COVID-19. Data came from immunoSEQ multiplex PCR; TCRdb stores just in-frame clones and leaves some out. The data contain 300,000 to 400,000 clones, roughly 87% of them seen just once; the ten biggest clones take up under 1.3%. The source material was PBMCs or T cells enriched from blood (not recorded which). These receptors were collected from a woman in her 30s who had recovered from COVID-19.

Note on this clone: The same CDR3 arises from other DNA sequences in this sample as well. This chain uses TRBV28 with TRBJ1-1; TRBD1 matches at 10 bases. This CDR3 has 15 amino acids. Germline values: CDR1 MDHEN, CDR2 SYDVKM. Trimming took 2 bases from V and 4 from J; bases not matched to a gene: 4. This CDR3 is CASSLLGQGGTEAFF. CDR3 nucleotides: TGTGCCAGCAGTTTACTCGGACAGGGGGGCACTGAAGCTTTCTTT.

This clone appeared a single time. The gene calls are TRBV19 and TRBJ2-5; 8 bases are shared with TRBD1. The CDR3 runs to 15 residues. V lost 1 base to trimming and J lost 1 base; unmatched junction nucleotides: 2. From germline, CDR1 is LNHDA and CDR2 SQIVND (reference sequence). The CDR3 loop reads CASSIAGQGQETQYF. The CDR3 bases are TGTGCCAGTAGTATAGCAGGACAGGGCCAAGAGACCCAGTACTTC. The variable domain in full, completed from reference TRBV19 and TRBJ2-5, reads DGGITQSPKYLFRKEGQNVTLSCEQNLNHDAMYWYRQDPGQGLRLIYYSQIVNDFQKGDIAEGYSVSREKKESFPLTVTSAQKNPTAFYLCASSIAGQGQETQYFGPGTRLLVL.

This clone was found a few times. The chain is built from TRBV7-8 and TRBJ2-1, with a weak D call TRBD1 (5 bases). The CDR3 covers 16 residues. Germline lookup yields CDR1 SGHVS and CDR2 FQNEAQ. The ends were cut back, 1 base at V and 0 bases at J, with 10 bases in the middle. As DNA, the CDR3 is TGTGCCAGCAGCTTAGTTGTTAGGGGCTCCTACAATGAGCAGTTCTTC. This gives the protein CASSLVVRGSYNEQFF. Looking up the rest from reference TRBV7-8 and TRBJ2-1 gives the full variable domain: GAGVSQSPRYKVAKRGQDVALRCDPISGHVSLFWYQQALGQGPEFLTYFQNEAQLDKSGLPSDRFFAERPEGSVSTLKIQRTQQEDSAVYLCASSLVVRGSYNEQFFGPGTRLTVL.

The rearrangement links TRBV2 to TRBJ1-6, with D possibly TRBD1 on 6 matching bases. The CDR3 is 15 amino acids. The V gene lost 4 bases and the J gene lost 3 bases, with 10 bases spanning the gap. Germline-derived CDR1 and CDR2 are SNHLY and FYNNEI. Here the CDR3 DNA reads TGTGCCAGCAGTGTGGACAGCCTCTATAATTCACCCCTCCACTTT. Protein product: CASSVDSLYNSPLHF.

Here the CDR3 reads CASSQDSWTSGGTDTQYF. The CDR3, as DNA: TGTGCCAGCAGCCAAGATTCGTGGACTAGCGGGGGCACAGATACGCAGTATTTT. The V gene is TRBV3-1 (or the pseudogene TRBV3-2), the J gene TRBJ2-3; 12 nucleotides align to TRBD2. V dropped 0 bases and J dropped 1; count of bases not matched to a gene: 5. Germline CDR1 is LGHDT and CDR2 is YNNKEL (reference sequence). The CDR3 has 18 amino acids.

This clone showed up just once. The chain combines TRBV7-9 with TRBJ2-7, with D maybe TRBD2 (6 bases). This CDR3 is 14 amino acids long. Germline-derived CDR1 and CDR2 are SEHNR and FQNEAQ (reference sequence). Between the trimmed V and J ends, which lost 5 bases and 6 bases, there was a span of 17 bases. DNA for the CDR3: TGTGCCAGCAGCACCTGGGGGGACCCCGTCGAGCAGTACTTC. It translates to CASSTWGDPVEQYF.

The chain links TRBV30 to TRBJ1-3, with D possibly matching TRBD1 (5 bases). V lost 2 bases and J 0 bases, leaving 14 bases between the germline ends. The CDR3 has 16 amino acids. Germline V gives CDR1 GTSNPN, CDR2 SVGIG (reference sequence). CDR3 in DNA: TGTGCCTGGAGTAGGGGTCAGGGTCGCTCTGGAAACACCATATATTTT. This gives the protein CAWSRGQGRSGNTIYF.

This clone was observed a single time. The DNA of the CDR3 is TGTGCCAGCAGCCAAGCCGGGGGGCAGGAAAAACTGTTTTTT. This codes for CASSQAGGQEKLFF. The chain carries TRBV4-2 and TRBJ1-4; tentative D call: TRBD1 (6 bases). This CDR3 has 14 residues. Germline loops: CDR1 LGHNA, CDR2 YNFKEQ. Trimming stripped 1 base from V and 8 bases from J, with 11 bases between.

The rearrangement joins TRBV29-1 to TRBJ1-2, with TRBD1 identical over 7 bases. The CDR3 contains 14 residues. After removal of 5 bases from V and 4 bases from J, the junction contained 10 bases not matched to a gene. Germline CDR1 is SQVTM and CDR2 is ANQGSEA. The CDR3 DNA sequence: TGCAGCGTTCCCTCACTTGACAGGGCCTATGGCTACACCTTC. Encoded protein: CSVPSLDRAYGYTF. The full variable domain, completed using reference TRBV29-1 and TRBJ1-2, is SAVISQKPSRDICQRGTSLTIQCQVDSQVTMMFWYRQQPGQSLTLIATANQGSEATYESGFVIDKFPISRPNLTFSTLTVSNMSPEDSSIYLCSVPSLDRAYGYTFGSGTRLTVV.

The CDR3 loop is CATSDSRTGTHNYGYTF. The CDR3 DNA is TGTGCCACCAGTGATTCGCGGACAGGTACCCATAACTATGGCTACACCTTC. The chain links TRBV24-1 to TRBJ1-2; 7 bases fit TRBD1. Germline V gene sequence: CDR1 KGHDR, CDR2 SFDVKD. J gave up 1 base and V 2 bases, and 9 bases lay outside the gene matches. This CDR3 is built from 17 residues.

This clone was seen just once. Being one base from a much bigger clone, this may be a read error. This chain uses TRBV7-2 with TRBJ2-7; TRBD1 is a possible D gene (5 bases). Deletions cut 0 bases from V and 2 bases from J, with 8 bases between. Germline assignment: CDR1 SGHTA and CDR2 FQGNSA. The CDR3 extends over 14 amino acids. The CDR3, as DNA: TGTGCCAGCAGCTTAGCCTCAGGGACCTACGAGCAGTACTTC. Residues: CASSLASGTYEQYF.

A single count supports this clone. This CDR3 reads CASSAGQGGTGELFF. The CDR3 DNA follows: TGTGCCAGCAGCGCCGGACAGGGGGGCACCGGGGAGCTGTTTTTT. This chain connects TRBV6-5 to TRBJ2-2; TRBD1 matches at 10 bases. The V segment lost 6 bases and the J segment 4 bases; nucleotides outside the gene matches: 5. The CDR3 is 15 residues long. CDR1 MNHEY and CDR2 SVGAGI come from the germline V gene.

CDR3 DNA: TGTGCCAGCTCACCTAGGGACAGGGCACATGGCTACACCTTC. Its protein is CASSPRDRAHGYTF. The chain uses TRBV18 and TRBJ1-2; 9 positions agree with TRBD1. After removal of 3 bases from V and 6 bases from J, the junction contained 5 bases not matched to a gene. The germline CDR1 and CDR2 sequences are KGHSH and LQKENI. This CDR3 has 14 amino acids.

About this clone itself: At the DNA level, this CDR3 is encoded by other sequences in the same sample as well. The chain couples TRBV5-1 to TRBJ1-6, with 11 bases identical to TRBD1. The germline gives CDR1 SGHRS, CDR2 YFSETQ. Trimming cost V 4 bases and J 9 bases; bases outside gene matches: 6. The CDR3 covers 15 residues. CDR3 nucleotide sequence: TGCGCCAGCAGCCTAGGACAGGGGGCTGGTTCACCCCTCCACTTT. Residues: CASSLGQGAGSPLHF.

The chain couples TRBV9 to TRBJ1-1; perhaps TRBD1 as D (6 bases). The CDR3 sequence is 15 residues long. V lost 0 bases and J 6 bases, leaving 15 bases between the germline ends. Germline V gives CDR1 SGDLS, CDR2 YYNGEE. The CDR3 nucleotides are TGTGCCAGCAGCGTAGTCGTAGGGGGTGTCCCTGAAGCTTTCTTT. Amino acids: CASSVVVGGVPEAFF.

Only one count was recorded for this clone. This chain uses TRBV7-9 with TRBJ1-2; D is perhaps TRBD1 (6 bases). V was pared by 4 bases and J by 6 bases, with 18 bases between. This CDR3 spans 15 amino acids. Germline V CDR1 and CDR2: SEHNR, FQNEAQ (reference sequence). CDR3 sequence: CASSSTTGIRDGYTF. The DNA for the CDR3 is TGTGCCAGCAGCTCTACTACAGGGATCAGAGATGGCTACACCTTC.

Note on this clone: Other DNA variants within this sample encode the same CDR3. The chain has TRBV10-1 and TRBJ1-5; D gene uncertain. The CDR3 has 13 amino acids. The V gene's germline CDR1 is WNHNN and CDR2 SYGVQD (reference sequence). The V gene lost 5 bases and the J gene lost 2 bases, with 7 bases spanning the gap. The CDR3 sequence is CASSPTGNQPQHF. The DNA of the CDR3 is TGCGCCAGCAGTCCTACGGGCAATCAGCCCCAGCATTTT.

About this clone itself: The junction departs from germline at one end; a sequencing error may be responsible. The chain has TRBV4-2 and TRBJ2-7; the D gene is possibly TRBD2 (6 bases). CDR1 LGHNA and CDR2 YNFKEQ come from the germline V gene. The CDR3 is 14 residues long. The CDR3 DNA sequence: TGTGCCAGCAGCCAAGGTACTAGCTCCCACGAGCAGTACTTC. Protein: CASSQGTSSHEQYF.

This CDR3 reads CASSPSDSDYGYTF. The CDR3 region has the DNA TGTGCCAGCAGCCCTTCGGACAGCGACTATGGCTACACCTTC. V usage is TRBV5-6 and J usage is TRBJ1-2; weak D call: TRBD1 (6 bases). The CDR3 has 14 amino acids. Trimming took off 4 bases at V and 3 bases at J, with 13 bases between the two ends. CDR1 and CDR2 (germline): SGHDT, YYEEEE.

This chain connects TRBV7-2 to TRBJ2-7, with TRBD2 as a possible D gene (6 bases). The CDR3 runs to 14 residues. V was pared by 5 bases and J by 3 bases, with 14 bases between. Germline values: CDR1 SGHTA, CDR2 FQGNSA. The CDR3 DNA reads as TGTGCCAGCAGCACCGAAGGAGGGGTCTACGAGCAGTACTTC. Its protein product is CASSTEGGVYEQYF.

J is TRBJ2-1 and V is TRBV19; 9 bases are a match to TRBD2. The CDR3 runs 13 residues. Per germline, CDR1 LNHDA and CDR2 SQIVND (reference sequence). V shed 8 bases and J 6 bases; nucleotides not matched to a gene: 5. DNA for the CDR3: TGTGCCAGTGGGCTAGCGGGGAGCAATGAGCAGTTCTTC. Protein product: CASGLAGSNEQFF. Drawing the rest from reference TRBV19 and TRBJ2-1, the complete variable domain is DGGITQSPKYLFRKEGQNVTLSCEQNLNHDAMYWYRQDPGQGLRLIYYSQIVNDFQKGDIAEGYSVSREKKESFPLTVTSAQKNPTAFYLCASGLAGSNEQFFGPGTRLTVL.

This chain links TRBV19 with TRBJ1-2; no definite D call. CDR3 length equals 14 residues. In germline, CDR1 is LNHDA, CDR2 SQIVND (reference sequence). Trimming shortened V by 5 bases and J by 2 bases, and 12 bases separated the two germline ends. CDR3 protein: CASSWLSGNYGYTF. For the CDR3, the DNA is TGTGCCAGTAGTTGGCTCAGCGGGAACTATGGCTACACCTTC.